Listed below are T cell receptor beta chains from one sample, sequenced in a study of shared clonotypes between healthy human individuals. Some clones are missing from TCRdb's copy, which holds only in-frame ones; the method was immunoSEQ multiplex PCR. The top ten hold about 1.6% of the sample, which has approximately 1.9 million clones, around 95% seen once. The material sequenced was naive CD8+ T cells from PBMCs. These receptors were obtained from a man younger than 35 in good health. Some clones in this sample may be carry-over from other donors' samples. Each CDR3 is given with its conserved first and last residue.

v_gene: TRBV6-4
j_gene: TRBJ2-1
CDR3aa: CASSGGYEQFF

v_gene: TRBV7-9
j_gene: TRBJ2-3
CDR3aa: CASSQSTDTQYF

v_gene: TRBV9
j_gene: TRBJ2-2
CDR3aa: CASSVVGNSGELFF

v_gene: TRBV9
j_gene: TRBJ2-6
CDR3aa: CASRDSPGAGANVLTF

v_gene: TRBV6-5
j_gene: TRBJ2-1
CDR3aa: CASSILEGIRNEQFF

v_gene: TRBV7-9
j_gene: TRBJ2-1
CDR3aa: CASSFRDRGIGDEQFF

v_gene: TRBV4-3
j_gene: TRBJ2-3
CDR3aa: CASSQDIAPRTITTDTQYF

v_gene: TRBV10-1
j_gene: TRBJ2-2
CDR3aa: CASSGGGELFF

v_gene: TRBV19
j_gene: TRBJ2-7
CDR3aa: CASSLGQDIREQYF

v_gene: TRBV11-2
j_gene: TRBJ2-5
CDR3aa: CASSAILATGETQYF

v_gene: TRBV6-1
j_gene: TRBJ2-7
CDR3aa: CATEGLAPYEQYF

v_gene: TRBV13
j_gene: TRBJ2-1
CDR3aa: CASSMGGTAYNEQFF

v_gene: TRBV7-9
j_gene: TRBJ2-1
CDR3aa: CASSGRQGVYNEQFF

v_gene: TRBV21-1
j_gene: TRBJ2-7
CDR3aa: CASSKVARGLSYEQYF

v_gene: TRBV5-8
j_gene: TRBJ1-2
CDR3aa: CASIHRGPNYGYTF

v_gene: TRBV15
j_gene: TRBJ2-3
CDR3aa: CATGSREADTQYF

v_gene: TRBV9
j_gene: TRBJ1-2
CDR3aa: CASSADRVLPYYGYTF

v_gene: TRBV7-9
j_gene: TRBJ2-4
CDR3aa: CASSLASPLAGRDIQYF

v_gene: TRBV28
j_gene: TRBJ2-1
CDR3aa: CASSLEASREQFF

v_gene: TRBV19
j_gene: TRBJ1-4
CDR3aa: CASARPATNEKLFF

v_gene: TRBV7-8
j_gene: TRBJ2-7
CDR3aa: CASSLANHGREDEQYF

v_gene: TRBV9
j_gene: TRBJ1-5
CDR3aa: CASSPGTGGNQPQHF

v_gene: TRBV7-6
j_gene: TRBJ2-7
CDR3aa: CASSDRDYEQYF

v_gene: TRBV2
j_gene: TRBJ1-2
CDR3aa: CASRGTVLNYGYTF

v_gene: TRBV27
j_gene: TRBJ2-1
CDR3aa: CASSLVSVYNEQFF

v_gene: TRBV27
j_gene: TRBJ2-1
CDR3aa: CASSLSSRGEQFF

v_gene: TRBV7-9
j_gene: TRBJ1-2
CDR3aa: CASSSYRTGTGYTF

v_gene: TRBV27
j_gene: TRBJ2-1
CDR3aa: CASSWGRRNEQFF